The rows below give T cell receptor beta chains drawn from one sample of a study of long-term antiretroviral therapy in people with HIV. TCRdb keeps only in-frame clones here, not all; method: immunoSEQ multiplex PCR. The profile shows some 13,000 clones, 65% to 85% of them singletons. The material was unsorted PBMCs, obtained 3.4 years after starting antiretroviral therapy. These receptors all come from a man in his forties or fifties with HIV. The CDR3 runs from the conserved cysteine through the conserved F or W. A D gene is named only where the DNA matches it firmly. Size tells how often a clone was seen (once, few, many) or the class of an expanded clone, and some rows leave it out.

size: .
D: .
V: TRBV7-9
J: TRBJ2-3
DNA: TGTGCCAGCAGCTTATTGGGAGAACCGCCTCGGGATACGCAGTATTTT
CDR3: CASSLLGEPPRDTQYF

size: .
D: TRBD1
V: TRBV10-2
J: TRBJ2-7
DNA: TGCGCCAGCAGTGAGGTAAACAGGGGGGCCTACGAGCAGTACTTC
CDR3: CASSEVNRGAYEQYF

size: .
D: .
V: TRBV11-3
J: TRBJ1-5
DNA: TGTGCCAGCAAGGAGAGGGGTGACCAGCCCCAGCATTTT
CDR3: CASKERGDQPQHF

size: .
D: TRBD2
V: TRBV7-6
J: TRBJ2-1
DNA: TGTGCCAGCAGCAGGGTGAGCGGGGGAATCAAGAGCTACAATGAGCAGTTCTTC
CDR3: CASSRVSGGIKSYNEQFF

size: .
D: .
V: TRBV11-2
J: TRBJ1-2
DNA: TGTGCCAGCAGCACCGGACCTTATAACTATGGCTACACCTTC
CDR3: CASSTGPYNYGYTF

size: .
D: .
V: TRBV10-2
J: TRBJ2-2
DNA: TGCGCCAGCCGGCTCGAGGGCACCGGGGAGCTGTTTTTT
CDR3: CASRLEGTGELFF

size: .
D: TRBD1
V: TRBV18
J: TRBJ1-1
DNA: TGTGCCAGCTCACGGGACAGAGCGAACACTGAAGCTTTCTTT
CDR3: CASSRDRANTEAFF

size: few
D: .
V: TRBV7-6
J: TRBJ2-1
DNA: TGTGCCAGCAGCTTGGGAGCGTCAAGCTCCTACAATGAGCAGTTCTTC
CDR3: CASSLGASSSYNEQFF

size: .
D: .
V: TRBV19
J: TRBJ1-4
DNA: TGTGCCAGTAGAAAGCCCTCAGAAAAACTGTTTTTT
CDR3: CASRKPSEKLFF

size: .
D: .
V: TRBV6-1
J: TRBJ2-1
DNA: TGTGCCAGCAGTGAACGGGTGGCCTACAATGAGCAGTTCTTC
CDR3: CASSERVAYNEQFF

size: .
D: .
V: TRBV28
J: TRBJ1-1
DNA: TGTGCCAGCAGATATCGACCCCCACGGGGCACTGAAGCTTTCTTT
CDR3: CASRYRPPRGTEAFF

size: .
D: TRBD1
V: TRBV7-3
J: TRBJ2-1
DNA: TGTGCCAGCAGCCAAGGGGGCTCGTATGTGGATGAGCAGTTCTTC
CDR3: CASSQGGSYVDEQFF

size: .
D: .
V: TRBV7-3
J: TRBJ2-5
DNA: TGTGCCAGCAGCCCGGCCGGCTTGTGGGAGACCCAGTACTTC
CDR3: CASSPAGLWETQYF

size: medium-sized
D: .
V: TRBV4-1
J: TRBJ1-2
DNA: TGCGCCAGCAGCCAAGGTGCCCAGGGCGGCTATGGCTACACCTTC
CDR3: CASSQGAQGGYGYTF

size: .
D: .
V: TRBV27
J: TRBJ2-5
DNA: TGTGCCAGCAGTAGTCAGACGGGAGAGACCCAGTACTTC
CDR3: CASSSQTGETQYF

size: few
D: .
V: TRBV5-1
J: TRBJ2-7
DNA: TGCGCCAGCAGCTTGGGCTACGAGCAGTACTTC
CDR3: CASSLGYEQYF